The 26 T cell receptor beta chains in this list originate from one sample, sequenced in a study of CXCR3-negative and CXCR3-positive naive CD8 T cells. The libraries of TRB cDNA were prepared using 5' RACE with UMI labels. TCRdb derives one entry per CDR3 protein from the 5' RACE reads, leaving out DNA. Its table records over 70,000 distinct CDR3 sequences. The sequenced material came from naive CXCR3- CD8+ T cells from blood. Noted subset: CD45RO-CCR7+CD27+CD95- naive CD8+ T cells lacking CXCR3 (TNR3-). Receptors originate from a human donor in good health. Some clones in this sample may be carry-over from other donors' samples.

The chain combines TRBV12-3 or TRBV12-4 with TRBJ2-5; TCRdb's D call of TRBD1 is untestable without DNA. This CDR3 is 14 amino acids long. The CDR3 loop reads CASSPDRGGETQYF.

The chain employs TRBV5-1 and TRBJ2-1; TCRdb proposes TRBD1, but this gene call is untestable without DNA. The germline CDR1 and CDR2 sequences are SGHRS and YFSETQ. The CDR3 is 16 amino acids. The CDR3: CASSESGGAPYNEQFF.

This chain's CDR3 is CASSQDQLVGETQYF. This rearrangement joins TRBV4-2 to TRBJ2-5; without DNA, the TCRdb call of TRBD2 cannot be checked. Looked up from germline, CDR1 is LGHNA and CDR2 is YNFKEQ. This CDR3 has 15 residues.

The chain employs TRBV4-2 and TRBJ1-1; TCRdb indicates TRBD1, and absent DNA this call remains unverified. CDR1 is LGHNA, CDR2 YNFKEQ, per germline. CDR3 length: 14 amino acids. This CDR3 reads CASSQDLEGVKAFF.

The CDR3 here is CASSLGPISYEQYF. This chain uses TRBV28 with TRBJ2-7. Germline assignment: CDR1 MDHEN and CDR2 SYDVKM. The CDR3 has 14 residues.

The V and J genes are TRBV4-3 and TRBJ2-7. This CDR3 spans 18 amino acids. Germline CDR1 and CDR2: LGHNA and YSLEER. The CDR3 sequence is CASSQDRSVGIQPYEQYF.

The CDR3 sequence is CASSFPILSSYNEQFF. The gene calls are TRBV28 and TRBJ2-1. Germline loops: CDR1 MDHEN, CDR2 SYDVKM. This CDR3 spans 16 amino acids. The full variable domain, its missing parts supplied by reference TRBV28 and TRBJ2-1, is DVKVTQSSRYLVKRTGEKVFLECVQDMDHENMFWYRQDPGLGLRLIYFSYDVKMKEKGDIPEGYSVSREKKERFSLILESASTNQTSMYLCASSFPILSSYNEQFFGPGTRLTVL.

The rearrangement joins TRBV10-3 to TRBJ1-1; TCRdb reports TRBD1, a call that lacks DNA to check it against. CDR3 length equals 13 residues. Germline values: CDR1 ENHRY, CDR2 SYGVKD. The CDR3 spells CAIFDRRNTEAFF.

This sequence joins TRBV7-2 and TRBJ2-3; the D gene TCRdb calls, TRBD1, cannot be checked with no DNA. The V gene's germline CDR1 is SGHTA and CDR2 FQGNSA. The CDR3 loop spans 16 amino acids. This CDR3 reads CASSTPSGQDADTQYF.

V is TRBV5-5 and J is TRBJ2-3; as DNA is missing, the TRBD1 call by TCRdb cannot be tested. This CDR3 region has 15 residues. CDR1 and CDR2 from the germline V gene are SGHKS and YYEKEE (reference sequence). This CDR3 reads CASSIGGASTDTQYF. The complete variable domain, with remaining parts taken from reference TRBV5-5 and TRBJ2-3, reads DAGVTQSPTHLIKTRGQQVTLRCSPISGHKSVSWYQQVLGQGPQFIFQYYEKEERGRGNFPDRFSARQFPNYSSELNVNALLLGDSALYLCASSIGGASTDTQYFGPGTRLTVL.

The chain recombines TRBV5-1 with TRBJ2-3; as DNA is missing, the TRBD1 call by TCRdb cannot be tested. The CDR3 runs to 16 residues. The germline V gene encodes CDR1 SGHRS and CDR2 YFSETQ. This CDR3 reads CASSTRQVPFTDTQYF.

This rearrangement joins TRBV5-1 to TRBJ2-7. This CDR3 has 13 amino acids. Germline loops: CDR1 SGHRS, CDR2 YFSETQ. The CDR3 sequence is CASSLGGDYEQYF.

J is TRBJ2-2 and V is TRBV12-3 or TRBV12-4; TCRdb picks TRBD1, but there is no DNA to check that call. CDR3 length equals 17 residues. The CDR3 protein is CASIFTRDRENTGELFF.

The chain couples TRBV7-3 to TRBJ2-1; without DNA, the TCRdb call of TRBD1 cannot be checked. The CDR3 spans 16 residues. Germline V gene sequence: CDR1 SGHTA, CDR2 FQGTGA. The CDR3 region is CASSSPQQTRYNEQFF.

The chain is built from TRBV5-4 and TRBJ2-1. CDR3 length equals 12 residues. Germline V gene data show CDR1 as SGHNT and CDR2 as YYREEE (reference sequence). The chain's CDR3 is CASSDEWNEQFF.

The V call is TRBV27, the J call TRBJ2-2. Germline loops: CDR1 MNHEY, CDR2 SMNVEV (reference sequence). CDR3 size: 15 residues. The CDR3 is CASSYRTTNTGELFF.

The rearrangement uses TRBV30 and TRBJ2-4. This CDR3 region has 13 residues. Germline assignment: CDR1 GTSNPN and CDR2 SVGIG (reference sequence). CDR3 sequence: CAWSVVAKNIQYF.

The V and J genes are TRBV29-1 and TRBJ2-7. The germline V gene has CDR1 SQVTM and CDR2 ANQGSEA. This CDR3 is built from 13 residues. The CDR3 here is CSVVTPGLYEQYF.

V and J are TRBV7-3 and TRBJ2-1; TCRdb indicates TRBD2, and absent DNA this call remains unverified. The length of the CDR3 is 15 residues. The germline V gene encodes CDR1 SGHTA and CDR2 FQGTGA. CDR3 residues: CASSLRLGRDNEQFF.

CDR3 residues: CSVGQGSLPYNEQFF. The chain uses TRBV29-1 and TRBJ2-1; as DNA is missing, the TRBD1 call by TCRdb cannot be tested. The V gene's germline CDR1 is SQVTM and CDR2 ANQGSEA. This CDR3 region has 15 residues.

The chain employs TRBV4-1 and TRBJ2-2; TCRdb returns TRBD1, unconfirmable since there is no DNA. This CDR3 is 19 amino acids long. CDR1 is MGHRA and CDR2 is YSYEKL in the germline V gene. The chain's CDR3 is CASSQGAVGQALATGELFF.

This chain uses TRBV20-1 with TRBJ2-1; TCRdb proposes TRBD1, but this gene call is untestable without DNA. Germline CDR1 is DFQATT and CDR2 is SNEGSKA (reference sequence). The CDR3 has 16 residues. The chain's CDR3 is CSARDLGGGEHNEQFF.

This chain joins TRBV25-1 and TRBJ1-1; TCRdb outputs TRBD1, but without DNA this stays unchecked. The CDR3 totals 13 residues. CDR1 MGHDK and CDR2 SYGVNS come from the germline V gene. CDR3 sequence reads: CASSPEGTGQAFF.

The chain is built from TRBV27 and TRBJ2-5. The CDR3 loop spans 13 amino acids. CDR1 and CDR2 (germline): MNHEY, SMNVEV (reference sequence). This chain's CDR3 is CASSLYNQETQYF.

This chain links TRBV5-5 with TRBJ2-1; TCRdb proposes TRBD1, but this gene call is untestable without DNA. This CDR3 comprises 16 residues. From germline, CDR1 is SGHKS and CDR2 YYEKEE (reference sequence). CDR3 amino acids: CASSSVVPPPADEQFF.

This CDR3 is CSASPLPVRTDTQYF. The rearrangement joins TRBV20-1 to TRBJ2-3; the TCRdb D gene call, TRBD2, has no DNA to confirm it. Germline assignment: CDR1 DFQATT and CDR2 SNEGSKA (reference sequence). The CDR3 loop spans 15 amino acids.